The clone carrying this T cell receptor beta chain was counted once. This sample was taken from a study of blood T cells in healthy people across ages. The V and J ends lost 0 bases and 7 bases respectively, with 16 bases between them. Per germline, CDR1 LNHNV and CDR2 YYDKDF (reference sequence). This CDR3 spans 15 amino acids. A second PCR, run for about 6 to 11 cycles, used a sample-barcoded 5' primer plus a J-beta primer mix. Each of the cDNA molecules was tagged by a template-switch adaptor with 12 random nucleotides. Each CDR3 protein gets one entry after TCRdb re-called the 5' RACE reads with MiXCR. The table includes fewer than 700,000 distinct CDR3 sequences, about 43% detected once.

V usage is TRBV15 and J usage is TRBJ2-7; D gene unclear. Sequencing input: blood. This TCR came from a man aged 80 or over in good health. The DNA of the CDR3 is TGTGCCACCAGCAGAGATAAAGCGTCCTACAATGAGCAGTACTTC. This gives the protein CATSRDKASYNEQYF.